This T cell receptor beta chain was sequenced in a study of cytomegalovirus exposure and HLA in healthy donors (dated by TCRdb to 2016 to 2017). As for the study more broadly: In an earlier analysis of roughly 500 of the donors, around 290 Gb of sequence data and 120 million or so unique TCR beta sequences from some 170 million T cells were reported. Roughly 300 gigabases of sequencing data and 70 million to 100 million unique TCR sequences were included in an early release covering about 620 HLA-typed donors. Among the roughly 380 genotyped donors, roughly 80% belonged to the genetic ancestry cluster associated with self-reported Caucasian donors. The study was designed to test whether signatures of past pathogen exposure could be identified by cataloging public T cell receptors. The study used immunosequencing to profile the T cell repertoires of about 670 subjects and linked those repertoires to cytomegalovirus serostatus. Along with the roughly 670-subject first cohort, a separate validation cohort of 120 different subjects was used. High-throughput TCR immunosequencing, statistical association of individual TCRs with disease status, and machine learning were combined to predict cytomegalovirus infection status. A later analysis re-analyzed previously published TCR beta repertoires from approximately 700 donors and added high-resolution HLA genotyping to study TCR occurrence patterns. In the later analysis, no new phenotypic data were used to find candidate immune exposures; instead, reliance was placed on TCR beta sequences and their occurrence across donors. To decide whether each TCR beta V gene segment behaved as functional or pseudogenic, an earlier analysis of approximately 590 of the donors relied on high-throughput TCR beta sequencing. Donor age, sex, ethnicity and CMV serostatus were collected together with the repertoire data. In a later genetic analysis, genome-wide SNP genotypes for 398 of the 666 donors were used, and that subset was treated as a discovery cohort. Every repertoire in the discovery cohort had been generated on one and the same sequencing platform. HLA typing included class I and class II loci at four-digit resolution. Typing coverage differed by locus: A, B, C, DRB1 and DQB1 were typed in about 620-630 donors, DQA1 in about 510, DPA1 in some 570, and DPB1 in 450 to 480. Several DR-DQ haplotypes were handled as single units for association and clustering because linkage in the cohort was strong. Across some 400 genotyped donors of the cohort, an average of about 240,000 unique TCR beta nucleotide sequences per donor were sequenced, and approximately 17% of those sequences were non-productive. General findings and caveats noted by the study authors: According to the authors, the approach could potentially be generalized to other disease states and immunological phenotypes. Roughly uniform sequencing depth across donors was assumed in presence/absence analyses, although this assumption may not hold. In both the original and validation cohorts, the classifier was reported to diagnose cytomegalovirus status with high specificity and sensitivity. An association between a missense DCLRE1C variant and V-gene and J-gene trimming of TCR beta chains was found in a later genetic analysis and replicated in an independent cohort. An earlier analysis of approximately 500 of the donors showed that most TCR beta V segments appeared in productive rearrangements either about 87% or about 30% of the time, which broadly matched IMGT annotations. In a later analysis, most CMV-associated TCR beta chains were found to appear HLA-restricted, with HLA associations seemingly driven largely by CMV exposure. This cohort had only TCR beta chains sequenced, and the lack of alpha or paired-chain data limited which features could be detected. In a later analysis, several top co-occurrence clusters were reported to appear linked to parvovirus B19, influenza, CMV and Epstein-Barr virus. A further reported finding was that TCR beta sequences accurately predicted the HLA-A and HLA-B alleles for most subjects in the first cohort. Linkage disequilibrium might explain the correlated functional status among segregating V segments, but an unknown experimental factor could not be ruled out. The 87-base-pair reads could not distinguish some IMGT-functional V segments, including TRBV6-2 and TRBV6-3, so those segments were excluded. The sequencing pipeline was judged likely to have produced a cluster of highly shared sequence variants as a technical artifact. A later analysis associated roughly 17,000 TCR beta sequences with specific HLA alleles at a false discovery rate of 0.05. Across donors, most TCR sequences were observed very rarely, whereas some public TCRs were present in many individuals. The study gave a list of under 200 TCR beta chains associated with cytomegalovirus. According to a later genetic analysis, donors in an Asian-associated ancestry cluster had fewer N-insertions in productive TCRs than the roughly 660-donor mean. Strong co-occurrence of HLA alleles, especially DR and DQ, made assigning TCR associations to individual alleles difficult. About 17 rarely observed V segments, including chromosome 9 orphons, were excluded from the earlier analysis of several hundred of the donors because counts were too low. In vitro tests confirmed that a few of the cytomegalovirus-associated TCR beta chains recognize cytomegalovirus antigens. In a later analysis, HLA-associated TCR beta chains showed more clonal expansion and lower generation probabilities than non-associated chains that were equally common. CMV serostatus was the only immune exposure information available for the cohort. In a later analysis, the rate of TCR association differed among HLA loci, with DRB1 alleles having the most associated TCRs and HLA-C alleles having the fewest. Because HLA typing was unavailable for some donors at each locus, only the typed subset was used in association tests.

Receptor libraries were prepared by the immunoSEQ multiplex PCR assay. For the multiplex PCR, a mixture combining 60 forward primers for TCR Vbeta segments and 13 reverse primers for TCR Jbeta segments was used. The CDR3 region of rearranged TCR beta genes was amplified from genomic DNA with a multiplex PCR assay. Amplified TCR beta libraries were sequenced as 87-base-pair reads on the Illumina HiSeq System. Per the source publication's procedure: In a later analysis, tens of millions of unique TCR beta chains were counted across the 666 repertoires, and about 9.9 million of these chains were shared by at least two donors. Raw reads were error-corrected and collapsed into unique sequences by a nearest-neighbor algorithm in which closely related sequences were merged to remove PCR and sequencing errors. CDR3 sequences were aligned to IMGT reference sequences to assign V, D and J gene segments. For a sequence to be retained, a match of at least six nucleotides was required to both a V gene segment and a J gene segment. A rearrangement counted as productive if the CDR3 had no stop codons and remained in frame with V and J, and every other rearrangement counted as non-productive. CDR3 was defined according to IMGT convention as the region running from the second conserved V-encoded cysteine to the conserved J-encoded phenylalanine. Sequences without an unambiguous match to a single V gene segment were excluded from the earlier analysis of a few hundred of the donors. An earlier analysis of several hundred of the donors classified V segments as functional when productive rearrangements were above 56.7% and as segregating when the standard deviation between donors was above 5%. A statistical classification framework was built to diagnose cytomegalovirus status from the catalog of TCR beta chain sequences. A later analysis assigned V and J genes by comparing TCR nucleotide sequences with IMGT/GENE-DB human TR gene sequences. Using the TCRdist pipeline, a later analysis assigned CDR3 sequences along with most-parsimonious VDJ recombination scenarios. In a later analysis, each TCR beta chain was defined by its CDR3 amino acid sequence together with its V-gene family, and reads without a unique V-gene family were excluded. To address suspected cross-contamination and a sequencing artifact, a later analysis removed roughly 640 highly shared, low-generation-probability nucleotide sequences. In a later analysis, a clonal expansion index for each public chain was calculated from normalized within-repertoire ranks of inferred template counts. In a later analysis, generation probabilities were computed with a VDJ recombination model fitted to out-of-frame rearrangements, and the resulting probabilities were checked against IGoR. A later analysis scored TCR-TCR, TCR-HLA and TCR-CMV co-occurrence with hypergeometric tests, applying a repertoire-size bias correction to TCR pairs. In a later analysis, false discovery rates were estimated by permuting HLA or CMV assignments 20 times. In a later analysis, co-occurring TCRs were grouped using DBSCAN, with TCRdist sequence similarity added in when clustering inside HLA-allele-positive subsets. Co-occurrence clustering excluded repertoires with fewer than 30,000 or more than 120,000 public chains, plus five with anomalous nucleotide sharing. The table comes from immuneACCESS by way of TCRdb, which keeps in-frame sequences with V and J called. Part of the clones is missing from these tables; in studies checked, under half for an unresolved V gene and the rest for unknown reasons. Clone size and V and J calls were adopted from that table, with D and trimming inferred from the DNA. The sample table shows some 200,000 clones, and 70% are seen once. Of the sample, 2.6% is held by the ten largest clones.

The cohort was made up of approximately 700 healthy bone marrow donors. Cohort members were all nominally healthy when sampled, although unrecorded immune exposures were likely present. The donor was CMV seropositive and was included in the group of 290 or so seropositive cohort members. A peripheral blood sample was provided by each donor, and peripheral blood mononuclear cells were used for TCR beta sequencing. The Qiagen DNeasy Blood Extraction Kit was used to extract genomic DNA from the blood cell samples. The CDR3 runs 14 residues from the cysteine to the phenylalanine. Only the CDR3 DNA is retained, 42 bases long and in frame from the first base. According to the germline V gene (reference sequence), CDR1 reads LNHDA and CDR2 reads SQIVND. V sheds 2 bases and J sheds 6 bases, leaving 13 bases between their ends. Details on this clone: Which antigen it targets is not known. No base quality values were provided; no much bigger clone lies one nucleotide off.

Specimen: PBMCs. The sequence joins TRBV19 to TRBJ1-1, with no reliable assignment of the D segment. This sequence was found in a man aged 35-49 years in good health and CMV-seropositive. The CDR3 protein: CASSIRQIGAEAFF. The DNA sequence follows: TGTGCCAGTAGTATAAGACAAATAGGCGCTGAAGCTTTCTTT.